One and the same sample provided the 13 T cell receptor beta chains below, sequenced in a study of OX40 agonist ivuxolimab in advanced cancers. Library preparation was by the immunoSEQ multiplex PCR assay. What TCRdb holds here is the immuneACCESS table cut down to in-frame rearrangements. Part of the clones is not present; checked against another copy, under half of the missing clones reflect an unresolved V gene, and the others are unexplained. Across this sample there are some 47,000 clones, with 65% to 85% seen only once. The ten biggest clones cover roughly 6.8% of the sample. Sample: CD4+ or CD8+ T cells sorted from blood, taken in a trial of the OX40 agonist ivuxolimab. These TCRs come from an adult with an advanced solid tumor such as melanoma, head and neck, liver or kidney cancer.

The J gene is TRBJ1-1, the V gene TRBV19; D possibly corresponds to TRBD1 (5 bases). V gave up 9 bases and J gave up 2 bases, with 13 bases separating them. Germline V CDR1 and CDR2: LNHDA, SQIVND (reference sequence). This CDR3 has 13 amino acids. The CDR3 loop is CASEGRDNTEAFF. CDR3 nucleotide sequence: TGTGCCAGCGAGGGACGGGATAACACTGAAGCTTTCTTT.

The chain combines TRBV5-1 with TRBJ1-3; the D is unclear. The CDR3 has 16 amino acids. The ends were cut back, 0 bases at V and 0 bases at J, with 10 bases in the middle. Per the germline V gene, CDR1 is SGHRS and CDR2 is YFSETQ. CDR3 bases: TGCGCCAGCAGCTTGGACGGCGTAAGCTCTGGAAACACCATATATTTT. It specifies CASSLDGVSSGNTIYF.

The chain is built from TRBV18 and TRBJ1-1, with D unresolved. V was pared by 3 bases and J by 9 bases, with 8 bases between. The CDR3 loop spans 11 amino acids. Germline assignment: CDR1 KGHSH and CDR2 LQKENI. The chain's CDR3 is CASSPGEQAFF. CDR3 DNA sequence: TGTGCCAGCTCACCTGGGGAACAAGCTTTCTTT. The full variable domain, completed using reference TRBV18 and TRBJ1-1, is NAGVMQNPRHLVRRRGQEARLRCSPMKGHSHVYWYRQLPEEGLKFMVYLQKENIIDESGMPKERFSAEFPKEGPSILRIQQVVRGDSAAYFCASSPGEQAFFGQGTRLTVV.

J is TRBJ2-5 and V is TRBV19; 7 nucleotides agree with TRBD2. Germline CDR1 and CDR2: LNHDA and SQIVND (reference sequence). CDR3 length equals 14 residues. Trimming removed 2 bases from V and 3 bases from J; junction bases left unmatched: 3. CDR3 DNA: TGTGCCAGTAGTATACTGGGGGGGGAAGAGACCCAGTACTTC. Amino acids: CASSILGGEETQYF. Looking up the rest from reference TRBV19 and TRBJ2-5 gives the full variable domain: DGGITQSPKYLFRKEGQNVTLSCEQNLNHDAMYWYRQDPGQGLRLIYYSQIVNDFQKGDIAEGYSVSREKKESFPLTVTSAQKNPTAFYLCASSILGGEETQYFGPGTRLLVL.

This chain connects TRBV5-5 to TRBJ2-1, with a possible D match to TRBD1 (6 bases). The germline gives CDR1 SGHKS, CDR2 YYEKEE (reference sequence). The CDR3 is 15 residues long. V was pared by 2 bases and J by 4 bases, with 13 bases between. The CDR3 coding sequence is TGTGCCAGCAGCTTAAGACAGGCCGCATACAATGAGCAGTTCTTC. Translation gives CASSLRQAAYNEQFF.

This chain uses TRBV30 with TRBJ1-4, with D tentatively TRBD1 (6 bases). Looked up from germline, CDR1 is GTSNPN and CDR2 is SVGIG (reference sequence). V was pared by 1 base and J by 8 bases, with 11 bases between. The CDR3 is 13 residues long. CDR3 sequence: CAWSAGTYEKLFF. CDR3 DNA sequence: TGTGCCTGGAGTGCCGGGACATACGAAAAACTGTTTTTT.

The J gene is TRBJ2-5, the V gene TRBV29-1; D is unclear. The DNA end is more similar to TRBJ2-7, so the J call may be wrong. The CDR3 runs 14 residues. Germline values: CDR1 SQVTM, CDR2 ANQGSEA. CDR3 nucleotide sequence: TGCAGCGTTGAAGATTCGACTTCACTCTACGAGCAGTACTTC. It encodes CSVEDSTSLYEQYF.

A few counts support this clone. This rearrangement joins TRBV28 to TRBJ2-7; TRBD2 matches 12 bases. V was pared by 6 bases and J by 0 bases, with 6 bases of the junction left unmatched. CDR3 length: 16 residues. Per the germline V gene, CDR1 is MDHEN and CDR2 is SYDVKM. CDR3 residues: CASRSRLAGASYEQYF. The CDR3 nucleotides are TGTGCCAGCAGGTCAAGACTAGCGGGAGCCTCCTACGAGCAGTACTTC.

The rearrangement links TRBV19 to TRBJ2-7, with no clear D. The ends were cut back, 2 bases at V and 4 bases at J, with 18 bases in the middle. CDR1 LNHDA and CDR2 SQIVND come from the germline V gene (reference sequence). The length of the CDR3 is 16 residues. CDR3 sequence reads: CASSIRRQESPYEQYF. Here the CDR3 DNA reads TGTGCCAGTAGTATAAGGCGGCAGGAATCCCCGTACGAGCAGTACTTC.

This clone was seen a single time. This chain joins TRBV27 and TRBJ1-5; D not certain. Trimming removed 2 bases at V and 0 bases at J, with 8 bases between. The germline gives CDR1 MNHEY, CDR2 SMNVEV (reference sequence). The CDR3 has 15 residues. CDR3 protein: CASSLTQHSNQPQHF. The DNA of the CDR3 is TGTGCCAGCAGTTTAACCCAGCATAGCAATCAGCCCCAGCATTTT.

The V gene is TRBV5-4, the J gene TRBJ1-6, with 11 bases identical to TRBD1. The junction had 3 bases not matched to a gene; V was cut back by 4 bases and J by 9 bases. The CDR3 has 14 residues. CDR1 SGHNT and CDR2 YYREEE come from the germline V gene (reference sequence). In nucleotides, the CDR3 is TGTGCCAGCAGCCCGGGACAGGGGGGTTCACCCCTCCACTTT. Translating it yields CASSPGQGGSPLHF.

V gene TRBV6-6 combines with J gene TRBJ1-2, with D uncertain. Germline lookup yields CDR1 MNHNY and CDR2 SVGAGI (reference sequence). V was clipped by 0 bases and J by 8 bases, with 13 bases between them. The CDR3 totals 14 residues. This CDR3 reads CASSYSNVAVGYTF. For the CDR3, the DNA is TGTGCCAGCAGTTACTCGAATGTCGCTGTGGGCTACACCTTC.

This clone was seen just once. The chain joins TRBV30 to TRBJ2-6, with D hard to call. V was cut by 5 bases and J by 0 bases, with 5 bases left in between. CDR3 length equals 13 residues. Germline CDR1 and CDR2: GTSNPN and SVGIG (reference sequence). The CDR3 sequence is CAWRFSGANVLTF. In DNA form, the CDR3 reads TGTGCCTGGCGGTTCTCTGGGGCCAACGTCCTGACTTTC.